A single sample is the source of the 22 T cell receptor beta chains below, sequenced in a study of human T cells and chemical hapten exposure. Sample time point: pre-sensitization, week 0. The treatment: therapeutic diphenylcyclopropenone sensitization with weekly scalp DPC. MiXCR was run by TCRdb on the RACE reads, yielding one entry per CDR3 protein. The profile shows about 98,000 distinct CDR3 sequences, 10% to 11% of them singletons. The sample in question was whole blood, obtained in connection with sensitization to the hapten diphenylcyclopropenone (DPC). All receptors come from a woman in her sixties with alopecia areata. Some clones in this sample may be carry-over from other donors' samples.

V usage is TRBV30 and J usage is TRBJ2-2; D is possibly TRBD2 (5 bases). The CDR3 contains 13 residues. The germline CDR1 and CDR2 sequences are GTSNPN and SVGIG (reference sequence). Trimming removed 4 bases at V and 2 bases at J, with 8 bases between. CDR3 nucleotides: TGTGCCTGGAAAGCGGTCAACACCGGGGAGCTGTTTTTT. It yields the protein CAWKAVNTGELFF.

The table lists this clonotype with many counts. This chain joins TRBV5-1 and TRBJ2-3; 13 bases fit TRBD2. This CDR3 is 19 amino acids long. The V segment lost 0 bases and the J segment 0 bases; nucleotides outside the gene matches: 7. The germline V gene encodes CDR1 SGHRS and CDR2 YFSETQ. The CDR3 loop is CASSLASTSGGTSTDTQYF. CDR3 sequence (DNA): TGCGCCAGCAGCTTGGCCTCGACTAGCGGGGGGACTAGCACAGATACGCAGTATTTT.

V usage is TRBV7-9 and J usage is TRBJ1-4, with D perhaps TRBD1 (5 bases). Germline V gene data show CDR1 as SEHNR and CDR2 as FQNEAQ (reference sequence). This CDR3 region has 15 residues. Trimming took off 7 bases at V and 5 bases at J, with 17 bases between the two ends. The CDR3 bases are TGTGCCAGCATCGGTCCGGGACCGCAGAATGAAAAACTGTTTTTT. Its protein is CASIGPGPQNEKLFF.

This clonotype was observed at least ten times. This chain connects TRBV20-1 to TRBJ2-7, with 7 positions matching TRBD2. Germline CDR1 is DFQATT and CDR2 is SNEGSKA (reference sequence). CDR3 size: 14 residues. V shed 5 bases and J 1 base; nucleotides not matched to a gene: 8. The CDR3 coding sequence is TGCAGTGCTCACCAGCGGGGTTTATCCTACGAGCAGTACTTC. This translates into CSAHQRGLSYEQYF.

The CDR3, as DNA: TGTGCCTCCACCTTGCTAGGGAGGGATGGAGATACGCAGTATTTT. This sequence encodes CASTLLGRDGDTQYF. This chain uses TRBV5-4 with TRBJ2-3; TRBD2 matches at 7 bases. The J segment lost 5 bases and the V segment lost 10 bases, leaving 16 bases of the junction unmatched. The CDR3 extends over 15 amino acids. In germline, CDR1 is SGHNT, CDR2 YYREEE (reference sequence).

There are many counts of this clonotype. This chain connects TRBV2 to TRBJ1-5; D might be TRBD1 (5 bases). Germline V CDR1 and CDR2: SNHLY, FYNNEI. Trimming took 0 bases from V and 6 from J, leaving 9 bases between them. The CDR3 length is 14 residues. Written as DNA, the CDR3 is TGTGCCAGCAGTGAAGCTTTGGGGGTTCAGCCCCAGCATTTT. Its translation: CASSEALGVQPQHF.

On this clonotype: One base away lies a much larger clone, so this may be a sequencing read error. The chain combines TRBV7-6 with TRBJ2-5, with D possibly matching TRBD1 (7 bases). This CDR3 spans 20 amino acids. Germline CDR1 and CDR2: SGHVS and FNYEAQ. CDR3 nucleotide sequence: TGTGCCTGCAGCTTATCTTCAGGTTTTGAGTATTCAGGGGGAGGAGAGACCCAGTACTTC. Encoded protein: CACSLSSGFEYSGGGETQYF.

The V and J genes are TRBV5-1 and TRBJ1-1, with D possibly TRBD1 on 5 matching bases. The germline V gene encodes CDR1 SGHRS and CDR2 YFSETQ. The CDR3 runs 15 residues. Trimming took 4 bases from V and 1 from J, leaving 14 bases between them. CDR3 coding DNA: TGCGCCAGCAGCCCTCTGACCGGGGCGAACACTGAAGCTTTCTTT. Translating gives CASSPLTGANTEAFF.

This clonotype came up many times. The rearrangement links TRBV10-3 to TRBJ2-5; possibly TRBD1 or TRBD2 for D (5 bases each). This CDR3 spans 12 amino acids. V lost 8 bases and J lost 5, with 12 bases in between. Germline V gene data show CDR1 as ENHRY and CDR2 as SYGVKD. CDR3 loop: CAISGTSETQYF. The CDR3 DNA follows: TGTGCCATCTCCGGGACGTCGGAGACCCAGTACTTC.

This clonotype was counted many times. The gene calls are TRBV24-1 and TRBJ2-1; either TRBD1 or TRBD2 may fit D (5 bases each). Trimming took off 3 bases at V and 8 bases at J, with 7 bases between the two ends. The V gene's germline CDR1 is KGHDR and CDR2 SFDVKD. This CDR3 spans 12 amino acids. The CDR3 is CATSDRGHEQFF. The DNA for the CDR3 is TGTGCCACCAGTGATAGGGGACATGAGCAGTTCTTC.

This clonotype was recorded a few times. The J gene is TRBJ2-7, the V gene TRBV19; 8 bases fit TRBD2. CDR1 is LNHDA and CDR2 is SQIVND in the germline V gene (reference sequence). The length of the CDR3 is 15 residues. V gave up 5 bases and J gave up 3 bases; unmatched junction bases: 9. The CDR3 loop is CASSPGSGRNYEQYF. Here the CDR3 DNA reads TGTGCCAGTAGTCCGGGAAGCGGGAGAAACTACGAGCAGTACTTC.

This clonotype has at least ten counts. The chain couples TRBV6-1 to TRBJ2-5; 8 bases map to TRBD1. The CDR3 totals 13 residues. V shed 8 bases and J 0 bases; nucleotides not matched to a gene: 2. Germline values: CDR1 MNHNS, CDR2 SASEGT. The CDR3: CASQQGDQETQYF. The CDR3 DNA follows: TGTGCCAGCCAACAGGGGGACCAAGAGACCCAGTACTTC.

This clonotype was counted only a few times. The chain couples TRBV5-1 to TRBJ2-3, with 8 bases identical to TRBD2. The CDR3 runs 16 residues. From germline, CDR1 is SGHRS and CDR2 YFSETQ. V shed 0 bases and J 2 bases; nucleotides not matched to a gene: 5. Here the CDR3 DNA reads TGCGCCAGCAGCTTGGAACGGGGGGGCCCCACAGATACGCAGTATTTT. Its protein product is CASSLERGGPTDTQYF.

The rearrangement uses TRBV11-2 and TRBJ1-6; D is unresolved. The germline V gene has CDR1 SGHAT and CDR2 FQNNGV. CDR3 length: 13 residues. The V end was cut by 2 bases, the J end by 11 bases, with 10 bases between. The CDR3 sequence: CASSLSEGAPLHF. For the CDR3, the DNA is TGTGCCAGCAGCTTATCGGAGGGTGCACCCCTCCACTTT.

The J gene is TRBJ1-5, the V gene TRBV4-1; a possible D gene is TRBD1 (6 bases). This CDR3 has 18 residues. Germline CDR1 MGHRA, CDR2 YSYEKL. V was shortened by 0 bases and J by 4 bases, with 19 bases between the two germline ends. CDR3 sequence: CASSQDPTLGQRNQPQHF. CDR3 in DNA: TGCGCCAGCAGCCAAGACCCCACCCTGGGACAACGAAATCAGCCCCAGCATTTT.

This sequence joins TRBV9 and TRBJ2-7, with 7 bases aligning to TRBD1. CDR3 length: 14 residues. CDR1 is SGDLS and CDR2 is YYNGEE in the germline V gene. V was pared by 4 bases and J by 3 bases, with 7 bases of the junction left unmatched. DNA for the CDR3: TGTGCCAGCAGCCCAGGGGGACAAATCTACGAGCAGTACTTC. Amino acid sequence: CASSPGGQIYEQYF.

This clonotype occurred a few times. V gene TRBV29-1 combines with J gene TRBJ1-1; a weak D match, TRBD1 (5 bases). The germline V gene has CDR1 SQVTM and CDR2 ANQGSEA. CDR3 length equals 11 residues. With 6 bases removed from V and 0 bases from J, the gap between germline ends came to 5 bases. CDR3 in amino acids: CSVGVNTEAFF. The CDR3 DNA is TGCAGCGTGGGGGTGAACACTGAAGCTTTCTTT.

This clonotype came up a few times. This chain joins TRBV3-1 and TRBJ2-1, with TRBD2 matching 13 bases. This CDR3 spans 15 amino acids. Germline values: CDR1 LGHDT, CDR2 YNNKEL (reference sequence). The trim removed 6 bases at V and 6 bases at J, leaving 5 bases unmatched. Written as DNA, the CDR3 is TGTGCCAGCAGGTCCGGGACTAGCGGGATCAATGAGCAGTTCTTC. The encoded protein is CASRSGTSGINEQFF.

The chain joins TRBV7-3 to TRBJ2-7, with D hard to call. Trimming took 4 bases from V and 2 from J, leaving 12 bases between them. CDR1 SGHTA and CDR2 FQGTGA come from the germline V gene. There are 14 residues in the CDR3. The CDR3 reads CASSSMDGPYEQYF. The CDR3 DNA is TGTGCCAGCAGCTCGATGGACGGCCCCTACGAGCAGTACTTC.

The gene calls are TRBV7-2 and TRBJ2-7; TRBD2 matches 14 bases. After removal of 0 bases from V and 5 bases from J, the junction contained 6 bases not matched to a gene. Germline V CDR1 and CDR2: SGHTA, FQGNSA. This CDR3 spans 17 amino acids. CDR3 residues: CASSLARTSGGRDEQYF. CDR3 in DNA: TGTGCCAGCAGCTTAGCCCGGACTAGCGGGGGGCGAGACGAGCAGTACTTC.

The chain carries TRBV4-1 and TRBJ2-1; 9 nucleotides align to TRBD2. Per germline, CDR1 MGHRA and CDR2 YSYEKL. CDR3 length equals 15 residues. V trimming: 1 base; J trimming: 4 bases; junction bases outside the gene matches: 2. The CDR3 coding sequence is TGCGCCAGCAGCCAAGGGCGGGGGGGTTACAATGAGCAGTTCTTC. This codes for CASSQGRGGYNEQFF.

The chain employs TRBV5-1 and TRBJ2-1; TRBD1 is a possible D gene (7 bases). Looked up from germline, CDR1 is SGHRS and CDR2 is YFSETQ. The V gene lost 0 bases and the J gene lost 8 bases, with 12 bases spanning the gap. The CDR3 loop spans 14 amino acids. CDR3 bases: TGCGCCAGCAGCTTGGTACAGGGGAGGCATGAGCAGTTCTTC. Residues: CASSLVQGRHEQFF.